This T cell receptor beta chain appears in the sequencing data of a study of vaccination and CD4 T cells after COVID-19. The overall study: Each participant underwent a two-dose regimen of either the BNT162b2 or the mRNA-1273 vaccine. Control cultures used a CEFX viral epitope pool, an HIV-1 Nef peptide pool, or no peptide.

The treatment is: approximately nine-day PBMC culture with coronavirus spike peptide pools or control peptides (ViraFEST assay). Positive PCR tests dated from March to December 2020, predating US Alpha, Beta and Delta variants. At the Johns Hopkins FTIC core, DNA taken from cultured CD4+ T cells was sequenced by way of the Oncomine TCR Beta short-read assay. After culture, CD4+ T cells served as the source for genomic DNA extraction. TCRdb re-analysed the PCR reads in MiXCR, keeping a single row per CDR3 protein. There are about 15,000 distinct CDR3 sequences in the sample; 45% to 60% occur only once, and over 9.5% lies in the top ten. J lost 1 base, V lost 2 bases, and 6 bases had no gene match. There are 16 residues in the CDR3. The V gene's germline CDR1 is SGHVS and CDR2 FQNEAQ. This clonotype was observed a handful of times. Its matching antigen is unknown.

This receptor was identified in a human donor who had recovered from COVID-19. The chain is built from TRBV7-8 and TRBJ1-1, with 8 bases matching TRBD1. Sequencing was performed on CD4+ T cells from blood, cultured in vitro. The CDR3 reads CASSLWSGGANTEAFF. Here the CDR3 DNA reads TGTGCCAGCAGCTTATGGTCAGGGGGCGCGAACACTGAAGCTTTCTTT.